These T cell receptor beta chains were read from a single sample in a study of shared clonotypes between healthy human individuals. Generated by immunoSEQ multiplex PCR, the TCRdb table keeps only in-frame clones and is missing some. The repertoire holds hundreds of thousands of clones, with over 90% as singletons. Sequencing input: naive CD8+ T cells sorted from blood. Receptor source: a man younger than 45 in good health. The CDR3 runs from the conserved cysteine through the conserved F or W.

V gene: TRBV28; J gene: TRBJ2-1; CDR3 protein: CASSLGLAGGKEQFF
V gene: TRBV7-9; J gene: TRBJ2-7; CDR3 protein: CASSPVVSGEAPTYEQYF
V gene: TRBV7-6; J gene: TRBJ2-1; CDR3 protein: CASSTAHEQFF
V gene: TRBV10-3; J gene: TRBJ2-7; CDR3 protein: CAIKTGLAGSYEQYF
V gene: TRBV10-2; J gene: TRBJ1-4; CDR3 protein: CASRSRGTNEKLFF
V gene: TRBV27; J gene: TRBJ2-7; CDR3 protein: CASSLPGFMSEQYF
V gene: TRBV19; J gene: TRBJ1-1; CDR3 protein: CASSYEGAFTEAFF
V gene: TRBV18; J gene: TRBJ2-7; CDR3 protein: CASSPGTTGVHEQYF
V gene: TRBV27; J gene: TRBJ1-5; CDR3 protein: CASRPTLQGAVNQPQHF
V gene: TRBV5-1; J gene: TRBJ2-7; CDR3 protein: CASRGTGAYEQYF
V gene: TRBV6-5; J gene: TRBJ2-7; CDR3 protein: CASSYEGNGIDEQYF
V gene: TRBV27; J gene: TRBJ1-1; CDR3 protein: CASSLWANTEAFF
V gene: TRBV7-9; J gene: TRBJ2-1; CDR3 protein: CASSFSAGATYNEQFF
V gene: TRBV4-1; J gene: TRBJ2-3; CDR3 protein: CASSQESLSDTQYF
V gene: TRBV10-3; J gene: TRBJ1-1; CDR3 protein: CAISTGEGTEAFF
V gene: TRBV6-6; J gene: TRBJ1-3; CDR3 protein: CAIRSGNTIYF
V gene: TRBV7-9; J gene: TRBJ1-2; CDR3 protein: CASSHGTPLYYGYTF
V gene: TRBV4-1; J gene: TRBJ1-2; CDR3 protein: CASSSNIPGQGSYGYTF
V gene: TRBV9; J gene: TRBJ2-6; CDR3 protein: CASVSGANVLTF
V gene: TRBV14; J gene: TRBJ2-3; CDR3 protein: CASSQYRADTQYF
V gene: TRBV27; J gene: TRBJ2-7; CDR3 protein: CASSPLAGPTYEQYF
V gene: TRBV10-3; J gene: TRBJ2-7; CDR3 protein: CAISEIGQGLTYEQYF
V gene: TRBV7-9; J gene: TRBJ2-3; CDR3 protein: CASEEFGRAGLFTDTQYF
V gene: TRBV27; J gene: TRBJ2-7; CDR3 protein: CASSLGDTNYEQYF
V gene: TRBV11-2; J gene: TRBJ2-7; CDR3 protein: CASSLDLLAGGTYEQYF
V gene: TRBV5-1; J gene: TRBJ2-1; CDR3 protein: CASSLGRAGTFRDEQFF
V gene: TRBV27; J gene: TRBJ1-5; CDR3 protein: CASSAGAGNQPQHF
V gene: TRBV6-5; J gene: TRBJ1-5; CDR3 protein: CASSYSEWDQPQHF
V gene: TRBV27; J gene: TRBJ2-7; CDR3 protein: CASSPSSGVVSYEQYF
V gene: TRBV27; J gene: TRBJ2-1; CDR3 protein: CASRVRTGAYNEQFF
V gene: TRBV6-5; J gene: TRBJ2-7; CDR3 protein: CASSSGPNSYEQYF
V gene: TRBV9; J gene: TRBJ2-3; CDR3 protein: CASSPHNSGSSTDTQYF
V gene: TRBV7-9; J gene: TRBJ1-1; CDR3 protein: CASSLGGDFNTEAFF
V gene: TRBV19; J gene: TRBJ2-1; CDR3 protein: CASSIQGSYNEQFF
V gene: TRBV28; J gene: TRBJ2-5; CDR3 protein: CASSSYAGAIQETQYF
V gene: TRBV10-3; J gene: TRBJ2-3; CDR3 protein: CAIRYTDTQYF